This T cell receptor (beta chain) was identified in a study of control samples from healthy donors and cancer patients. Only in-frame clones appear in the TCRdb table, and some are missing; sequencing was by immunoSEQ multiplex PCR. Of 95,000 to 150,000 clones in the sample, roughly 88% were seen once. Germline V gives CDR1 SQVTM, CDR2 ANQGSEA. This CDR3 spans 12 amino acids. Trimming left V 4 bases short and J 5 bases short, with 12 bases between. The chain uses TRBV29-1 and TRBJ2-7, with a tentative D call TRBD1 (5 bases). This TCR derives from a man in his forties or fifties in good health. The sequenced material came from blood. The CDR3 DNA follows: TGCAGCGTTGGTCAGGGTTTCAACGAGCAGTACTTC. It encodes CSVGQGFNEQYF.